This TCR beta chain was recovered during a study of blood T cell repertoires in COVID-19. V dropped 0 bases and J dropped 1 base, with 7 bases sitting between them. The germline CDR1 and CDR2 sequences are SGHKS and YYEKEE (reference sequence). CDR3 length: 14 residues. About this clone: The same CDR3 can be traced to other DNA sequences in this sample.

The method was immunoSEQ multiplex PCR; TCRdb's version includes in-frame clones alone and lacks a portion of them. The data show roughly 250,000 clones, 90% to 95% seen once. The sample consisted of PBMCs or T cells enriched from blood (not recorded which). The V and J genes are TRBV5-5 and TRBJ2-5; maybe TRBD1 (5 bases). This receptor was obtained from a human donor in a cohort exposed to, infected with or recovered from COVID-19 (not recorded which). The donor label of this sample is uncertain. The CDR3: CASSLGQIQETQYF. The CDR3 DNA reads as TGTGCCAGCAGCTTGGGACAGATCCAAGAGACCCAGTACTTC.